The present T cell receptor beta chain was sequenced within a study of cytomegalovirus exposure and HLA in healthy donors. General observations from the study: Approximately 18,000 TCR beta sequences were associated with HLA alleles at 0.05 false discovery rate in a later analysis. A later examination showed that TCR association rates differed by HLA locus, with DRB1 most and HLA-C fewest. Cytomegalovirus-associated TCR beta chains were listed, numbering approximately 150.

The CDR3 extends over 16 amino acids. V was cut by 4 bases and J by 0 bases, with 14 bases left in between. Looked up from germline, CDR1 is SGHNT and CDR2 is YYREEE (reference sequence). For this clone: Antigen: not known.

Primers: 60 Vbeta forward and 13 Jbeta reverse. Original handling: Later analysis identified approximately 80 million unique TCR beta chains, approximately 11 million shared. This table comes from immunoSEQ multiplex PCR, and its TCRdb copy is limited to in-frame clones, with some not included. From that table come the V and J calls and clone size; the DNA was used to work out D and trimming. The sample includes around 180,000 clones, 70% to 90% of them seen just once. The sequenced sample was PBMCs. This rearrangement joins TRBV5-4 to TRBJ2-1; no clear D. This TCR came from a woman under 30 in good health and CMV-seronegative. CDR3 in DNA: TGTGCCAGCAGCCTAGGAAGCGAGAGCTCCTACAATGAGCAGTTCTTC. Translation: CASSLGSESSYNEQFF.